The 4 T cell receptor beta chains below come from one sample, sequenced in a study of response to subunit inactivated influenza vaccine. TCRdb reprocessed the RT-PCR reads via MiXCR and lists one record per CDR3 protein. The repertoire holds some 480,000 distinct CDR3 sequences, approximately 10% seen once, with about 12% in the top ten. Sequenced here: PBMCs from blood, sampled about 6 weeks after vaccination. Source of these receptors: a man between 45 and 60 years old who received an inactivated influenza vaccine.

This clonotype was detected only a few times. V is TRBV4-3 and J is TRBJ2-5; possible D gene TRBD1, 6 bases. In germline, CDR1 is LGHNA, CDR2 YSLEER. CDR3 length: 13 amino acids. V was clipped by 0 bases and J by 10 bases, with 12 bases between them. The CDR3 DNA reads TGCGCCAGCAGCCAAGAGACCCCAGGGGTCCAGTACTTC. Amino acids: CASSQETPGVQYF.

This clonotype was detected only a few times. V usage is TRBV4-2 and J usage is TRBJ2-6, with D unresolved. V was trimmed by 1 base and J by 0 bases, leaving 7 bases between them. Germline lookup yields CDR1 LGHNA and CDR2 YNFKEQ. The CDR3 runs to 16 residues. This chain's CDR3 is CASSQGVFSGANVLTF. The CDR3, as DNA: TGTGCCAGCAGCCAAGGAGTCTTCTCTGGGGCCAACGTCCTGACTTTC.

This clonotype was seen a few times. This chain joins TRBV4-2 and TRBJ2-6; D gene uncertain. The CDR3 length is 18 residues. V was cut by 0 bases and J by 0 bases, with 12 bases left in between. Germline V gene sequence: CDR1 LGHNA, CDR2 YNFKEQ. CDR3: CASSQDRSGFSGANVLTF. The CDR3 coding sequence is TGTGCCAGCAGCCAAGATCGGTCAGGTTTCTCTGGGGCCAACGTCCTGACTTTC.

This clonotype was recorded a few times. This chain links TRBV7-9 with TRBJ1-3; D remains ambiguous. Germline CDR1 and CDR2: SEHNR and FQNEAQ (reference sequence). V lost 3 bases and J 0 bases, leaving 9 bases between the germline ends. This CDR3 has 15 amino acids. The CDR3 here is CASSFARNSGNTIYF. In nucleotides, the CDR3 is TGTGCCAGCAGCTTCGCCCGGAACTCTGGAAACACCATATATTTT.